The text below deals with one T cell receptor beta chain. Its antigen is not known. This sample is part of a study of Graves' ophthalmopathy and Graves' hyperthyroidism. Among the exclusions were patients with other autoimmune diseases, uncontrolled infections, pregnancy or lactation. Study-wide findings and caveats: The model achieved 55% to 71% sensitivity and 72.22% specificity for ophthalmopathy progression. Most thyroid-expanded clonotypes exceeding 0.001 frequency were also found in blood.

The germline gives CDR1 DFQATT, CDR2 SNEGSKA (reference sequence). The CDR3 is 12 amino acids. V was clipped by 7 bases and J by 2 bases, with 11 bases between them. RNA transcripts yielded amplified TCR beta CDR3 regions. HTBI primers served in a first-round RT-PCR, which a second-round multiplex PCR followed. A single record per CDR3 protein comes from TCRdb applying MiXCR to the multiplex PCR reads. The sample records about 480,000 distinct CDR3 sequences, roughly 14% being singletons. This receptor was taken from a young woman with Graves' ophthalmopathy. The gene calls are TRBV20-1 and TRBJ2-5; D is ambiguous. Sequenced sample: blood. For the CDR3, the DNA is TGCAGTGTGCCGACATATCAAGAGACCCAGTACTTC. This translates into CSVPTYQETQYF.